Below are 30 T cell receptor beta chains sequenced from a single sample in a study of cytomegalovirus exposure and HLA in healthy donors. Both 60 Vbeta primers and 13 Jbeta primers went into the PCR. Method: immunoSEQ multiplex PCR; TCRdb's copy keeps in-frame clones and lacks some. This table holds some 120,000 clones, 74% found once. Source material: PBMCs. The receptors stem from a woman in her forties or fifties in good health and CMV-seropositive.

This sequence joins TRBV10-3 and TRBJ2-1; D ambiguous. The germline CDR1 and CDR2 sequences are ENHRY and SYGVKD. Trimming took 7 bases from V and 0 from J, leaving 7 bases between them. The length of the CDR3 is 13 residues. The CDR3 sequence is CAINDRSYNEQFF. DNA for the CDR3: TGTGCCATCAATGACCGCTCCTACAATGAGCAGTTCTTC.

V and J are TRBV6-6 and TRBJ2-3; D is possibly TRBD1 (5 bases). The CDR3 extends over 13 amino acids. Germline CDR1 and CDR2: MNHNY and SVGAGI (reference sequence). The ends were cut back, 10 bases at V and 0 bases at J, with 11 bases in the middle. The CDR3 spells CATGTGSTDTQYF. For the CDR3, the DNA is TGTGCCACCGGTACAGGCAGCACAGATACGCAGTATTTT.

This chain links TRBV6-5 with TRBJ2-4; TRBD1 matches 7 bases. V lost 6 bases to trimming and J lost 4 bases; unmatched junction nucleotides: 3. CDR3 size: 13 residues. CDR1 and CDR2 from the germline V gene are MNHEY and SVGAGI. CDR3 protein: CASSRDRKNIQYF. The DNA for the CDR3 is TGTGCCAGCAGCCGGGACAGAAAAAACATTCAGTACTTC.

The rearrangement joins TRBV29-1 to TRBJ1-3, with TRBD1 as a possible D gene (6 bases). CDR3 size: 14 residues. With 6 bases removed from V and 4 bases from J, the gap between germline ends came to 16 bases. The germline V gene encodes CDR1 SQVTM and CDR2 ANQGSEA. The CDR3 coding sequence is TGCAGCGTCCGCGCAGGGGTCCGCGGAAACACCATATATTTT. Protein product: CSVRAGVRGNTIYF.

This clone was observed a single time. The chain has TRBV5-6 and TRBJ2-5, with 11 positions matching TRBD2. This CDR3 spans 17 amino acids. The germline V gene encodes CDR1 SGHDT and CDR2 YYEEEE. The trim removed 3 bases at V and 5 bases at J, leaving 12 bases unmatched. The CDR3 spells CASSSPTSGDLRETQYF. In DNA, the CDR3 is TGTGCCAGCAGCTCGCCGACTAGCGGGGACCTCAGGGAGACCCAGTACTTC.

The chain links TRBV6-7 to TRBJ2-6; D possibly corresponds to TRBD1 (6 bases). TRBV6-7 is an ORF, and what it does is uncertain. V was pared by 5 bases and J by 0 bases, with 20 bases between. This CDR3 has 19 residues. CDR3 coding DNA: TGTGCCAGCAGTAGGGGGAGCAGGGATAGCTACTCTGGGGCCAACGTCCTGACTTTC. Residues: CASSRGSRDSYSGANVLTF.

This clone was seen just once. The gene calls are TRBV7-8 and TRBJ2-1, with TRBD2 identical over 14 bases. The CDR3 is 16 amino acids. CDR1 SGHVS and CDR2 FQNEAQ come from the germline V gene. V was pared by 5 bases and J by 9 bases, with 9 bases of the junction left unmatched. CDR3 sequence reads: CASSKRTSGGIREQFF. The CDR3 DNA sequence: TGTGCCAGCAGCAAAAGGACTAGCGGGGGGATCCGTGAGCAGTTCTTC.

This clone came up a few times. This chain joins TRBV4-2 and TRBJ1-1, with 7 bases fitting TRBD1. V was clipped by 4 bases and J by 1 base; unmatched bases: 9. Germline CDR1 and CDR2: LGHNA and YNFKEQ. The CDR3 loop spans 16 amino acids. This CDR3 is CASSPSFGTANTEAFF. The DNA of the CDR3 is TGTGCCAGCAGCCCATCGTTCGGGACAGCGAACACTGAAGCTTTCTTT.

The chain links TRBV5-4 to TRBJ2-3; TRBD1 is a possible D gene (6 bases). This CDR3 is built from 14 residues. Germline V gene sequence: CDR1 SGHNT, CDR2 YYREEE (reference sequence). V was shortened by 0 bases and J by 9 bases, with 14 bases between the two germline ends. CDR3 amino acids: CASSLEVGAGTQYF. The CDR3 DNA reads TGTGCCAGCAGCTTGGAGGTGGGGGCAGGCACGCAGTATTTT.

The chain has TRBV5-1 and TRBJ2-5; maybe TRBD2 (6 bases). This CDR3 region has 14 residues. Deletions cut 4 bases from V and 5 bases from J, with 15 bases between. Germline V CDR1 and CDR2: SGHRS, YFSETQ. CDR3 sequence reads: CASSTGLSRETQYF. For the CDR3, the DNA is TGCGCCAGCAGCACGGGACTGTCGCGCGAGACCCAGTACTTC.

V is TRBV5-6 and J is TRBJ1-6, with TRBD1 identical over 7 bases. The CDR3 totals 14 residues. With V trimmed by 1 base and J by 7 bases, 2 bases remained unmatched. CDR1 is SGHDT and CDR2 is YYEEEE in the germline V gene. CDR3 sequence: CASSLYRGNSPLHF. For the CDR3, the DNA is TGTGCCAGCAGCTTGTACAGGGGAAATTCACCCCTCCACTTT.

The CDR3 DNA sequence: TGTGCCAGCAGTGTACTAGCGGGGCCCCAAGAGACCCAGTACTTC. Its protein is CASSVLAGPQETQYF. The chain recombines TRBV2 with TRBJ2-5; 10 bases fit TRBD2. CDR1 and CDR2 (germline): SNHLY, FYNNEI. V lost 4 bases to trimming and J lost 1 base; unmatched junction nucleotides: 3. The CDR3 is 15 amino acids.

This chain joins TRBV7-9 and TRBJ2-7; 10 positions agree with TRBD2. With 4 bases clipped from V and 3 bases from J, the junction kept 9 bases outside the gene matches. The CDR3 totals 16 residues. CDR1 and CDR2 from the germline V gene are SEHNR and FQNEAQ (reference sequence). The CDR3 region is CASSSRSGGAVYEQYF. Written as DNA, the CDR3 is TGTGCCAGCAGCTCCCGGAGCGGGGGGGCCGTCTACGAGCAGTACTTC.

The chain carries TRBV5-1 and TRBJ2-3; D ambiguous. The V and J ends lost 2 bases and 6 bases respectively, with 13 bases between them. CDR1 is SGHRS and CDR2 is YFSETQ in the germline V gene. This CDR3 contains 14 residues. The CDR3 DNA follows: TGCGCCAGCAGCTTTGGAGAAAGTGAGGATACGCAGTATTTT. It is translated as CASSFGESEDTQYF.

This clone was observed once. The genes are TRBV6-6 and TRBJ2-5; unclear D gene. CDR1 and CDR2 from the germline V gene are MNHNY and SVGAGI (reference sequence). V shed 6 bases and J shed 1 base, with 3 bases lying between them. The CDR3 has 11 amino acids. The CDR3 nucleotides read TGTGCCAGCAGCCGCCAAGAGACCCAGTACTTC. Translating it yields CASSRQETQYF.

This clone was found once. This chain's CDR3 is CASSLAANADTQYF. The CDR3 DNA reads as TGTGCCAGCAGCTTAGCGGCCAACGCAGATACGCAGTATTTT. The rearrangement uses TRBV7-2 and TRBJ2-3, with D hard to call. CDR1 and CDR2 (germline): SGHTA, FQGNSA. The CDR3 is made up of 14 amino acids. V gave up 0 bases and J gave up 4 bases, with 8 bases separating them. Supplemented by reference TRBV7-2 and TRBJ2-3, the full variable domain reads GAGVSQSPSNKVTEKGKDVELRCDPISGHTALYWYRQSLGQGLEFLIYFQGNSAPDKSGLPSDRFSAERTGGSVSTLTIQRTQQEDSAVYLCASSLAANADTQYFGPGTRLTVL.

The chain combines TRBV7-8 with TRBJ2-1; the D is unclear. V was pared by 1 base and J by 2 bases, with 15 bases between. Per the germline V gene, CDR1 is SGHVS and CDR2 is FQNEAQ. The CDR3 totals 17 residues. The CDR3 is CASSLESFSSAYNEQFF. The CDR3 DNA sequence: TGTGCCAGCAGCTTAGAGAGTTTTTCGAGCGCCTACAATGAGCAGTTCTTC.

This chain links TRBV7-2 with TRBJ2-7; 7 bases map to TRBD1. This CDR3 is built from 14 residues. CDR1 and CDR2 (germline): SGHTA, FQGNSA. V lost 4 bases, J lost 7 bases, and 10 bases stayed unmatched. DNA of the CDR3: TGTGCCAGCAGCTCCACAGGGGATGTCGGGGAGCAGTACTTC. Its translation: CASSSTGDVGEQYF.

This rearrangement joins TRBV4-3 to TRBJ2-2; no clear D gene. The CDR3 is made up of 14 amino acids. Deletions cut 1 base from V and 6 bases from J, with 9 bases between. Germline CDR1 is LGHNA and CDR2 is YSLEER. The CDR3 protein is CASSQGSAAGELFF. The DNA of the CDR3 is TGCGCCAGCAGCCAAGGATCGGCGGCCGGGGAGCTGTTTTTT.

The chain couples TRBV7-2 to TRBJ2-3; a weak D match, TRBD2 (6 bases). Trimming shortened V by 2 bases and J by 1 base, and 10 bases separated the two germline ends. The germline CDR1 and CDR2 sequences are SGHTA and FQGNSA. The CDR3 consists of 15 residues. CDR3 nucleotide sequence: TGTGCCAGCAGCTTACGGCGGGGTGGCACAGATACGCAGTATTTT. Amino acid sequence: CASSLRRGGTDTQYF.

The gene calls are TRBV19 and TRBJ2-2; 8 positions match TRBD2. The CDR3 spans 16 residues. V was clipped by 7 bases and J by 1 base; unmatched bases: 8. Germline loops: CDR1 LNHDA, CDR2 SQIVND (reference sequence). CDR3 sequence reads: CASNPRGRMNTGELFF. In nucleotides, the CDR3 is TGTGCCAGTAACCCCCGCGGGAGGATGAACACCGGGGAGCTGTTTTTT. Full variable domain (remainder filled in from reference TRBV19 and TRBJ2-2): DGGITQSPKYLFRKEGQNVTLSCEQNLNHDAMYWYRQDPGQGLRLIYYSQIVNDFQKGDIAEGYSVSREKKESFPLTVTSAQKNPTAFYLCASNPRGRMNTGELFFGEGSRLTVL.

The chain uses TRBV27 and TRBJ1-4; D might be TRBD1 (6 bases). The V gene lost 7 bases and the J gene lost 12 bases, with 18 bases spanning the gap. The germline V gene encodes CDR1 MNHEY and CDR2 SMNVEV (reference sequence). This CDR3 is built from 13 residues. The CDR3 nucleotides read TGTGCCAGCAAGGTGGGGGGGCCCGGGGAACTGTTTTTT. Its protein product is CASKVGGPGELFF.

J is TRBJ2-7 and V is TRBV5-1, with D possibly TRBD1 on 7 matching bases. The CDR3 covers 15 residues. V was trimmed by 4 bases and J by 3 bases, leaving 17 bases between them. Germline-derived CDR1 and CDR2 are SGHRS and YFSETQ. CDR3 amino acids: CASSGSMRDSYEQYF. The CDR3 DNA sequence: TGCGCCAGCAGCGGATCCATGCGGGACAGCTACGAGCAGTACTTC.

The chain joins TRBV10-3 to TRBJ2-5; no definite D call. The ends were cut back, 3 bases at V and 5 bases at J, with 10 bases in the middle. The CDR3 length is 13 residues. From germline, CDR1 is ENHRY and CDR2 SYGVKD. The CDR3 protein is CAISEEVQETQYF. As DNA, the CDR3 is TGTGCCATCAGTGAAGAGGTTCAGGAGACCCAGTACTTC.

The rearrangement joins TRBV5-4 to TRBJ1-5, with a weak D call TRBD1 (5 bases). The germline V gene has CDR1 SGHNT and CDR2 YYREEE (reference sequence). V was trimmed by 5 bases and J by 5 bases, leaving 14 bases between them. The CDR3 has 14 residues. The CDR3, as DNA: TGTGCCAGCAGTTCATCAGGGCGCGATCAGCCCCAGCATTTT. Amino acids: CASSSSGRDQPQHF.

The rearrangement uses TRBV6-1 and TRBJ1-4; D might be TRBD1 (6 bases). The germline CDR1 and CDR2 sequences are MNHNS and SASEGT. The CDR3 is 15 residues long. The V end was cut by 7 bases, the J end by 0 bases, with 12 bases between. The CDR3 protein is CASIGGDATNEKLFF. CDR3 nucleotide sequence: TGTGCCAGCATAGGGGGGGATGCAACTAATGAAAAACTGTTTTTT.

The CDR3 region has the DNA TGTGCCATCAGTGACGACGGGGGCTATGGCTACACCTTC. Protein: CAISDDGGYGYTF. The rearrangement uses TRBV10-3 and TRBJ1-2; D may be TRBD1 (5 bases). Germline V gene lookup returns CDR1 ENHRY and CDR2 SYGVKD. The CDR3 sequence is 13 residues long. V was trimmed by 3 bases and J by 4 bases, leaving 9 bases between them.

The chain links TRBV5-1 to TRBJ2-7; 8 nucleotides match TRBD1. V lost 1 base to trimming and J lost 5 bases; unmatched junction nucleotides: 8. The germline CDR1 and CDR2 sequences are SGHRS and YFSETQ. The CDR3 has 15 amino acids. CDR3 nucleotides: TGCGCCAGCAGCTTGACCTTGGACAGGGTTCACGAGCAGTACTTC. This gives the protein CASSLTLDRVHEQYF.

This chain links TRBV5-4 with TRBJ2-7, with TRBD2 matching 8 bases. This CDR3 contains 15 residues. Germline CDR1 reads SGHNT; CDR2 reads YYREEE (reference sequence). The V gene end was trimmed by 3 bases and the J gene end by 6 bases; junction bases not matched to a gene: 11. CDR3 sequence (DNA): TGTGCCAGCAGCTCCAAGACGGGGGGGCTTAGCGAGCAGTACTTC. It specifies CASSSKTGGLSEQYF.

This clone occurred a few times. V is TRBV6-5 and J is TRBJ1-2; 7 positions agree with TRBD1. Looked up from germline, CDR1 is MNHEY and CDR2 is SVGAGI. Trimming cost V 2 bases and J 8 bases; bases outside gene matches: 8. The CDR3 runs 14 residues. The CDR3 nucleotides are TGTGCCAGCAGTTACACACCACAGGGGAGAGGCTACACCTTC. Protein: CASSYTPQGRGYTF.